Listed here is a single T cell receptor (beta chain). What it binds is unknown. The PCR used 60 Vbeta and 13 Jbeta primers. Original analysis: Later, an analysis found 75 million to 90 million unique TCR beta chains, and about 10 million of these were shared. Only in-frame clones appear in the TCRdb table, and some are missing; sequencing was by immunoSEQ multiplex PCR. The V and J calls and clone size are taken from that table; D and trimming were inferred from the DNA. The table records about 150,000 clones, approximately 80% of them present only once. In germline, CDR1 is SGHTA, CDR2 FQGNSA. The CDR3 has 16 residues. V was clipped by 1 base and J by 9 bases; unmatched bases: 4. This sample was included in a study of cytomegalovirus exposure and HLA in healthy donors. Findings of the study overall: Using the classifier, cytomegalovirus status was reportedly diagnosed with high specificity and sensitivity. Within an earlier analysis, most TCR beta V segments proved productive either about 90% or about 30% of the time. When analyzed later, a missense DCLRE1C variant was found to be linked to TCR beta V- and J-gene trimming.

This sequence was found in a woman in her 50s in good health and CMV-seropositive. Specimen: PBMCs. The rearrangement joins TRBV7-2 to TRBJ2-1; 15 nucleotides agree with TRBD2. The CDR3 loop is CASSLGTSGGAGEQFF. CDR3 nucleotide sequence: TGTGCCAGCAGCTTAGGGACTAGCGGGGGGGCTGGTGAGCAGTTCTTC.